A selection of T cell receptor beta chains follows, all from one sample in a study of cytomegalovirus exposure and HLA in healthy donors. The table came from immunoSEQ multiplex PCR; TCRdb's copy has only in-frame clones and leaves some out. Seen here are under 70,000 clones, roughly 79% observed once, and the top ten hold 2.9%. The specimen was PBMCs. The origin of the receptors is a man aged 50-59 years in good health and CMV-seronegative. Each CDR3 is given with its conserved first and last residue. The D gene is left open where the match is weak. Rows give clone size only sometimes, using once, few, many, or a class for an expanded clone.

j_gene: TRBJ1-5; abundance: .; d_gene: .; v_gene: TRBV7-9; CDR3aa: CASSREGDQPQHF; CDR3nt: TGTGCCAGCAGCCGAGAGGGCGATCAGCCCCAGCATTTT
j_gene: TRBJ1-5; abundance: .; d_gene: .; v_gene: TRBV5-6; CDR3aa: CASSLRGARGYQPQHF; CDR3nt: TGTGCCAGCAGCTTGCGGGGGGCGCGGGGGTATCAGCCCCAGCATTTT
j_gene: TRBJ2-7; abundance: .; d_gene: .; v_gene: TRBV6-5; CDR3aa: CASSYYLGTYEQYF; CDR3nt: TGTGCCAGCAGTTACTACCTAGGAACCTACGAGCAGTACTTT
j_gene: TRBJ2-1; abundance: .; d_gene: .; v_gene: TRBV7-3; CDR3aa: CASSRVPGHHSPDNEQFF; CDR3nt: TGTGCCAGCAGCCGAGTCCCGGGACACCATTCCCCGGACAATGAGCAGTTCTTC
j_gene: TRBJ1-2; abundance: .; d_gene: TRBD1; v_gene: TRBV6-1; CDR3aa: CASRTGGSYGYTF; CDR3nt: TGTGCCAGCCGGACAGGGGGGAGCTATGGCTACACCTTC
j_gene: TRBJ2-2; abundance: .; d_gene: .; v_gene: TRBV29-1; CDR3aa: CSVGSNANTGELFF; CDR3nt: TGCAGCGTTGGCAGTAACGCGAACACCGGGGAGCTGTTTTTT
j_gene: TRBJ2-5; abundance: .; d_gene: TRBD1; v_gene: TRBV5-6; CDR3aa: CASSLVQGAVETQYF; CDR3nt: TGTGCCAGCAGCTTAGTTCAGGGGGCTGTTGAGACCCAGTACTTC
j_gene: TRBJ2-1; abundance: .; d_gene: .; v_gene: TRBV9; CDR3aa: CASSPWTGRSAYNEQFF; CDR3nt: TGTGCCAGCAGCCCTTGGACTGGACGGTCCGCCTACAATGAGCAGTTCTTC
j_gene: TRBJ1-6; abundance: .; d_gene: .; v_gene: TRBV19; CDR3aa: CASSIGTDNSPLHF; CDR3nt: TGTGCCAGTAGTATAGGGACAGATAATTCACCCCTCCACTTT
j_gene: TRBJ1-6; abundance: .; d_gene: .; v_gene: TRBV19; CDR3aa: CASSRDSIPYNSPLHF; CDR3nt: TGTGCCAGTAGCCGCGACAGCATCCCCTATAATTCACCCCTCCACTTT
j_gene: TRBJ2-7; abundance: .; d_gene: .; v_gene: TRBV2; CDR3aa: CASTSPLEQYF; CDR3nt: TGTGCCAGCACTTCCCCCCTCGAGCAGTACTTC
j_gene: TRBJ1-5; abundance: .; d_gene: .; v_gene: TRBV7-2; CDR3aa: CASSTGLVNNQPQHF; CDR3nt: TGTGCCAGCAGCACGGGATTGGTTAACAATCAGCCCCAGCATTTT
j_gene: TRBJ1-3; abundance: .; d_gene: TRBD1; v_gene: TRBV29-1; CDR3aa: CSVVLTGGSGNTIYF; CDR3nt: TGCAGCGTTGTGTTAACAGGGGGCTCTGGAAACACCATATATTTT
j_gene: TRBJ2-1; abundance: .; d_gene: TRBD2; v_gene: TRBV9; CDR3aa: CASSVGVTSGSYNEQFF; CDR3nt: TGTGCCAGCAGCGTAGGGGTGACTAGCGGGTCCTACAATGAGCAGTTCTTC
j_gene: TRBJ2-3; abundance: .; d_gene: .; v_gene: TRBV5-1; CDR3aa: CASRPSGSTDTQYF; CDR3nt: TGCGCCAGCAGGCCTAGTGGGAGCACAGATACGCAGTATTTT
j_gene: TRBJ2-1; abundance: .; d_gene: .; v_gene: TRBV11-2; CDR3aa: CASSLARVGNEQFF; CDR3nt: TGTGCCAGCAGCTTAGCCAGGGTAGGCAATGAGCAGTTCTTC
j_gene: TRBJ2-7; abundance: .; d_gene: .; v_gene: TRBV18; CDR3aa: CASSPRARDYEQYF; CDR3nt: TGTGCCAGCTCACCAAGAGCGCGAGATTACGAGCAGTACTTC
j_gene: TRBJ1-2; abundance: .; d_gene: TRBD1; v_gene: TRBV27; CDR3aa: CASSPWAGTGGNYGYTF; CDR3nt: TGTGCCAGCAGTCCCTGGGCGGGTACAGGGGGCAACTATGGCTACACCTTC
j_gene: TRBJ2-2; abundance: .; d_gene: TRBD2; v_gene: TRBV4-2; CDR3aa: CASSQDPSGGVKAGELFF; CDR3nt: TGTGCCAGCAGCCAAGACCCTAGCGGGGGCGTTAAGGCCGGGGAGCTGTTTTTT
j_gene: TRBJ1-1; abundance: .; d_gene: .; v_gene: TRBV29-1; CDR3aa: CSGADVNTEAFF; CDR3nt: TGCAGCGGGGCAGATGTTAACACTGAAGCTTTCTTT
j_gene: TRBJ2-7; abundance: once; d_gene: .; v_gene: TRBV2; CDR3aa: CASSVLGYEQYF; CDR3nt: TGTGCCAGCAGTGTACTAGGCTACGAGCAGTACTTC
j_gene: TRBJ2-2; abundance: .; d_gene: TRBD2; v_gene: TRBV30; CDR3aa: CAWNRGGGVTGELFF; CDR3nt: TGTGCCTGGAACCGTGGGGGGGGAGTTACCGGGGAGCTGTTTTTT
j_gene: TRBJ2-2; abundance: .; d_gene: .; v_gene: TRBV19; CDR3aa: CASSGQGGGINTGELFF; CDR3nt: TGTGCCAGTAGCGGCCAGGGTGGTGGGATAAACACCGGGGAGCTGTTTTTT
j_gene: TRBJ2-1; abundance: once; d_gene: TRBD2; v_gene: TRBV28; CDR3aa: CASSFPSGGSEQFF; CDR3nt: TGTGCCAGCAGTTTTCCTAGCGGGGGATCTGAGCAGTTCTTC
j_gene: TRBJ1-4; abundance: .; d_gene: .; v_gene: TRBV7-2; CDR3aa: CASSIIGPGATNEKLFF; CDR3nt: TGTGCCAGCAGCATCATCGGACCCGGGGCAACTAATGAAAAACTGTTTTTT
j_gene: TRBJ2-7; abundance: .; d_gene: .; v_gene: TRBV4-1; CDR3aa: CASSHTSGYEQYF; CDR3nt: TGCGCCAGCAGCCACACCTCCGGGTACGAGCAGTACTTC
j_gene: TRBJ1-2; abundance: .; d_gene: TRBD1; v_gene: TRBV7-9; CDR3aa: CASSSASGQVYGYTF; CDR3nt: TGTGCCAGCAGCTCCGCGTCTGGACAGGTCTATGGCTACACCTTC
j_gene: TRBJ2-2; abundance: .; d_gene: .; v_gene: TRBV2; CDR3aa: CASILKLGYPGSGELFF; CDR3nt: TGTGCCAGCATCCTGAAATTGGGGTACCCAGGGTCCGGGGAGCTGTTTTTT
j_gene: TRBJ2-5; abundance: .; d_gene: .; v_gene: TRBV9; CDR3aa: CASSVDPIGQTQETQYF; CDR3nt: TGTGCCAGCAGCGTAGACCCGATCGGACAGACCCAAGAGACCCAGTACTTC
j_gene: TRBJ2-3; abundance: .; d_gene: TRBD2; v_gene: TRBV5-1; CDR3aa: CASSPGTSGGLSTDTQYF; CDR3nt: TGCGCCAGCAGCCCCGGGACTAGCGGGGGCCTTAGCACAGATACGCAGTATTTT
j_gene: TRBJ2-7; abundance: few; d_gene: TRBD2; v_gene: TRBV25-1; CDR3aa: CASSEYGGGYEQYF; CDR3nt: TGTGCCAGCAGTGAATACGGGGGGGGCTACGAGCAGTACTTC
j_gene: TRBJ2-7; abundance: .; d_gene: TRBD1; v_gene: TRBV4-3; CDR3aa: CASSQVGQGANEQYF; CDR3nt: TGCGCCAGCAGCCAAGTTGGGCAGGGGGCTAATGAGCAGTACTTC
j_gene: TRBJ1-2; abundance: .; d_gene: TRBD1; v_gene: TRBV6-6; CDR3aa: CASSPDRDNYGYTF; CDR3nt: TGTGCCAGCAGTCCTGACAGGGACAACTATGGCTACACCTTC
j_gene: TRBJ1-4; abundance: .; d_gene: .; v_gene: TRBV5-1; CDR3aa: CASSLEGTTEKLFF; CDR3nt: TGCGCCAGCAGCTTGGAAGGGACAACTGAAAAACTGTTTTTT
j_gene: TRBJ1-1; abundance: few; d_gene: .; v_gene: TRBV6-5; CDR3aa: CASSYVRGENTEAFF; CDR3nt: TGTGCCAGCAGTTACGTGCGCGGGGAGAACACTGAAGCTTTCTTT
j_gene: TRBJ2-1; abundance: .; d_gene: .; v_gene: TRBV6-6; CDR3aa: CASSSPSGAYNEQFF; CDR3nt: TGTGCCAGCAGTTCGCCCTCGGGGGCCTACAATGAGCAGTTCTTC
j_gene: TRBJ2-5; abundance: .; d_gene: .; v_gene: TRBV29-1; CDR3aa: CSGQGQETQYF; CDR3nt: TGCAGCGGTCAGGGCCAAGAGACCCAGTACTTC
j_gene: TRBJ2-2; abundance: .; d_gene: .; v_gene: TRBV27; CDR3aa: CASSLRVPDRANTGELFF; CDR3nt: TGTGCCAGCAGTTTGAGGGTCCCGGACCGGGCGAACACCGGGGAGCTGTTTTTT
j_gene: TRBJ2-2; abundance: .; d_gene: TRBD2; v_gene: TRBV19; CDR3aa: CASSIVPSGGQTGELFF; CDR3nt: TGTGCCAGTAGTATAGTCCCTAGCGGGGGGCAGACCGGGGAGCTGTTTTTT
j_gene: TRBJ2-7; abundance: .; d_gene: .; v_gene: TRBV7-2; CDR3aa: CASSLGQASSYEQYF; CDR3nt: TGTGCCAGCAGCTTAGGGCAGGCGAGCTCCTACGAGCAGTACTTC
j_gene: TRBJ2-5; abundance: once; d_gene: TRBD1; v_gene: TRBV30; CDR3aa: CAGTRDRKDQETQYF; CDR3nt: TGTGCCGGGACCAGGGACAGAAAGGACCAAGAGACCCAGTACTTC
j_gene: TRBJ2-5; abundance: .; d_gene: TRBD2; v_gene: TRBV27; CDR3aa: CASGVREETQYF; CDR3nt: TGTGCCTCGGGAGTGCGGGAGGAGACCCAGTACTTC
j_gene: TRBJ1-5; abundance: .; d_gene: .; v_gene: TRBV28; CDR3aa: CASSSAGVSNQPQHF; CDR3nt: TGTGCCAGCAGCTCGGCGGGGGTGAGCAATCAGCCCCAGCATTTT
j_gene: TRBJ2-7; abundance: .; d_gene: TRBD1; v_gene: TRBV29-1; CDR3aa: CSVARQGAKDEQYF; CDR3nt: TGCAGCGTCGCCCGACAGGGGGCTAAGGACGAGCAGTACTTC
j_gene: TRBJ2-1; abundance: .; d_gene: TRBD2; v_gene: TRBV4-1; CDR3aa: CASSPLAGGRDEQFF; CDR3nt: TGCGCCAGCAGCCCACTAGCGGGGGGGCGGGATGAGCAGTTCTTC
j_gene: TRBJ2-3; abundance: .; d_gene: TRBD2; v_gene: TRBV4-1; CDR3aa: CASSQDGGGGAGTDTQYF; CDR3nt: TGCGCCAGCAGCCAAGATGGTGGCGGGGGGGCTGGGACAGATACGCAGTATTTT